This T cell receptor beta chain was identified in a study of T-cell reconstitution after alpha-beta-depleted transplantation in children. Points from the study as a whole: Counts and diversity of T cells one year after transplant came mostly from newly produced T cells.

Molecular barcoding with unique molecular identifiers was used for the TCRbeta library. TCRdb passed the PCR reads through MiXCR, listing each CDR3 protein once. The sample includes approximately 150,000 distinct CDR3 sequences, 8.5% to 10% seen only once; the top ten take around 18%. This clonotype was counted ten times or more. No antigen is known for it. The source of this sequence is a female patient between 2 and 15 years old who had a stem cell transplant for congenital amegakaryocytic thrombocytopenia, so the T cells may come from the graft donor. Sequencing used PBMCs, mostly from graft donor cells, obtained 180 days after TCRalphabeta/CD19-depleted stem cell transplant.

The CDR3 loop is CSARPGRTSTDTQYF. CDR3 bases: TGCAGTGCCCGACCGGGACGTACTAGCACAGATACGCAGTATTTT. The rearrangement joins TRBV20-1 to TRBJ2-3, with D tentatively TRBD1 or TRBD2 (5 bases each). The V and J ends lost 6 bases and 0 bases respectively, with 16 bases between them. Germline V gives CDR1 DFQATT, CDR2 SNEGSKA (reference sequence). CDR3 length equals 15 residues.